Listed below are T cell receptor beta chains from one sample, sequenced in a study of Graves' ophthalmopathy and Graves' hyperthyroidism. Each CDR3 protein gets one entry after TCRdb re-called the multiplex PCR reads with MiXCR. The table records about 380,000 distinct CDR3 sequences, 15% of them present only once. The sample comprised peripheral blood. Receptors were obtained from a woman aged 18-30 years with stable Graves' hyperthyroidism. The CDR3 runs from the conserved cysteine through the conserved F or W. A D gene is named only where the DNA matches it firmly. Clone size is shown for a subset of rows, as once, few, many or a class of expanded clone.

D gene | J gene | clone size | V gene | CDR3 length | CDR3 protein | CDR3 DNA
- | TRBJ1-2 | - | TRBV7-8 | 14 | CVSSLGVGAYGYTF | TGTGTCAGCAGCTTGGGAGTAGGGGCCTATGGCTACACCTTC
- | TRBJ1-1 | - | TRBV27 | 15 | CASSLRQFGDTEAFF | TGTGCCAGCAGTTTAAGACAGTTTGGGGACACTGAAGCTTTCTTT
- | TRBJ2-7 | - | TRBV12-3/TRBV12-4 | 14 | CASSPRDLSYEQYF | TGTGCCAGCAGTCCCCGGGACCTATCCTACGAGCAGTACTTC
- | TRBJ1-6 | many | TRBV6-5 | 16 | CASSYGTADTNSPLHF | TGTGCCAGCAGTTACGGGACCGCCGATACTAATTCACCCCTCCACTTT
- | TRBJ1-1 | - | TRBV6-1 | 15 | CASSKRAAAISEAFF | TGTGCCAGCAGCAAACGGGCAGCCGCTATCTCTGAAGCTTTCTTT
- | TRBJ1-5 | many | TRBV4-1 | 15 | CASSQVSGSFQPQHF | TGCGCCAGCAGCCAAGTATCAGGGTCTTTTCAGCCCCAGCATTTT
- | TRBJ2-6 | many | TRBV6-2/TRBV6-3 | 17 | CASSLRVRVAGANVLTF | TGTGCCAGCAGCCTAAGGGTGAGGGTAGCTGGGGCCAACGTCCTGACTTTC
- | TRBJ1-1 | many | TRBV10-3 | 13 | CAIGLQVNTEAFF | TGTGCCATCGGCTTACAGGTGAACACTGAAGCTTTCTTT
TRBD1 | TRBJ2-7 | many | TRBV7-3 | 15 | CASSLAGGVNYEQYF | TGTGCCAGCAGCCTAGCAGGGGGAGTGAACTACGAGCAGTACTTC
- | TRBJ1-2 | many | TRBV6-5 | 13 | CASSYSLGPSYTF | TGTGCCAGCAGTTACTCACTGGGACCTAGCTACACCTTC
TRBD1 | TRBJ1-4 | few | TRBV2 | 13 | CASMGRGNEKLFF | TGTGCCAGCATGGGCAGGGGGAATGAAAAACTGTTTTTT
- | TRBJ2-7 | - | TRBV28 | 12 | CASSLPPYEQYF | TGTGCCAGCAGTCTGCCCCCTTACGAGCAGTACTTC
- | TRBJ1-6 | many | TRBV25-1 | 16 | CASSGQVASYNSPLHF | TGTGCCAGCAGTGGACAGGTGGCCTCCTATAATTCACCCCTCCACTTT
TRBD1 | TRBJ1-2 | many | TRBV11-3 | 16 | CASSLWTGPEHYGYTF | TGTGCCAGCAGCCTATGGACAGGGCCTGAACACTATGGCTACACCTTC
- | TRBJ2-7 | many | TRBV12-3/TRBV12-4 | 14 | CASSLQRKAGEQYF | TGTGCCAGCAGTTTACAGAGGAAGGCAGGCGAGCAGTACTTC
- | TRBJ2-5 | many | TRBV15 | 13 | CATSIGGQETQYF | TGTGCCACCAGTATCGGGGGTCAAGAGACCCAGTACTTC
- | TRBJ1-5 | many | TRBV7-8 | 17 | CASSFIPKGPSNQPQHF | TGTGCCAGCAGCTTCATCCCGAAAGGGCCGAGCAATCAGCCCCAGCATTTT
- | TRBJ1-1 | many | TRBV6-5 | 14 | CASSYSGQGTEAFF | TGTGCCAGCAGTTACTCAGGGCAGGGCACTGAAGCTTTCTTT
- | TRBJ1-1 | - | TRBV30 | 11 | CAWSFNAEAFF | TGTGCCTGGAGTTTTAACGCTGAAGCTTTCTTT
- | TRBJ1-6 | - | TRBV28 | 13 | CASSLQVETPLHF | TGTGCCAGCAGTTTACAGGTTGAGACACCCCTCCACTTT
- | TRBJ1-1 | many | TRBV5-1 | 13 | CASSYLRGGEAFF | TGCGCCAGCAGCTACTTGAGGGGTGGTGAAGCTTTCTTT
TRBD1 | TRBJ2-5 | many | TRBV19 | 18 | CASSTHRGSSPFQETQYF | TGTGCCAGTAGTACTCACAGGGGGTCTTCTCCTTTCCAAGAGACCCAGTACTTC
- | TRBJ1-1 | - | TRBV6-5 | 14 | CASSYLVPNTDAFF | TGTGCCAGCAGTTACCTAGTACCCAACACTGATGCTTTCTTT
TRBD1 | TRBJ1-6 | few | TRBV19 | 16 | CATMRTGDSYNSPLHF | TGTGCCACTATGAGGACAGGGGACTCCTATAATTCACCCCTCCACTTT
- | TRBJ1-5 | many | TRBV20-1 | 14 | CSARGTEATQPQHF | TGCAGTGCTAGAGGGACAGAAGCCACCCAGCCCCAGCATTTT
TRBD1 | TRBJ1-2 | many | TRBV3-1 | 15 | CASSSGTGKLEGYTF | TGTGCCAGCAGCTCTGGGACAGGGAAGTTGGAGGGCTACACCTTC
- | TRBJ1-1 | many | TRBV29-1 | 13 | CSVAGVMNTEAFF | TGCAGCGTTGCGGGAGTTATGAACACTGAAGCTTTCTTT
- | TRBJ1-6 | many | TRBV27 | 14 | CASSLQSYNSPLHF | TGTGCCAGCAGTTTACAATCCTATAATTCACCCCTCCACTTT
- | TRBJ2-5 | many | TRBV6-2/TRBV6-3 | 13 | CASSTGTGETQYF | TGTGCCAGCAGTACCGGGACGGGAGAGACCCAGTACTTC
- | TRBJ1-1 | many | TRBV19 | 14 | CASSGRAPPVEAFF | TGTGCCAGTTCCGGCCGCGCTCCCCCGGTTGAGGCTTTCTTT
TRBD2 | TRBJ2-4 | many | TRBV5-1 | 16 | CASSLGPTSVVNIQYF | TGCGCCAGCAGCTTGGGCCCCACTAGCGTAGTAAACATTCAGTACTTC
- | TRBJ2-5 | many | TRBV7-3 | 15 | CASSSLGGRGETQYF | TGTGCCAGCAGCTCACTCGGGGGGCGAGGGGAGACCCAGTACTTC
TRBD1 | TRBJ2-7 | many | TRBV10-3 | 15 | CAISGRDRGPHEQYF | TGTGCCATCAGTGGGCGGGACAGGGGGCCCCACGAGCAGTACTTC
- | TRBJ1-2 | many | TRBV25-1 | 14 | CASSESEGGVGYTF | TGTGCCAGCAGTGAATCGGAGGGGGGTGTCGGCTACACCTTC
- | TRBJ1-1 | many | TRBV20-1 | 10 | CSASSGYAFF | TGCAGTGCGAGCAGTGGGTACGCTTTCTTT
TRBD2 | TRBJ2-7 | - | TRBV11-2 | 17 | CASSRRTSGGATHEQYF | TGTGCCAGCAGCCGGCGAACTAGCGGGGGAGCGACCCACGAGCAGTACTTC
- | TRBJ2-5 | many | TRBV6-2/TRBV6-3 | 14 | CASSPQTGSETQYF | TGTGCCAGCAGTCCCCAGACAGGCTCAGAGACCCAGTACTTC
- | TRBJ2-7 | many | TRBV27 | 12 | CASSFRGNEQYF | TGTGCCAGCAGTTTTCGGGGAAACGAGCAGTACTTC
- | TRBJ2-7 | - | TRBV5-1 | 15 | CASSESSGISYEQYF | TGCGCCAGCAGTGAGTCTTCTGGGATCTCCTACGAGCAGTACTTC
- | TRBJ1-2 | many | TRBV7-9 | 14 | CASSLEDSLGSYTF | TGTGCCAGCAGCTTAGAAGACAGCTTAGGGAGCTACACCTTC
- | TRBJ2-5 | many | TRBV20-1 | 13 | CSAREEGGETQYF | TGCAGTGCTAGAGAGGAGGGGGGCGAGACCCAGTACTTC
- | TRBJ1-6 | many | TRBV6-5 | 16 | CASSYSGGDQNSPLHF | TGTGCCAGCAGTTACTCTGGCGGGGACCAAAATTCACCCCTCCACTTT
- | TRBJ2-7 | many | TRBV19 | 14 | CASSFGHPNGEQYF | TGTGCCAGTAGTTTTGGCCATCCCAACGGCGAGCAGTACTTC
TRBD1 | TRBJ1-5 | - | TRBV12-3/TRBV12-4 | 15 | CASSPVGQGRQPQHF | TGTGCCAGCAGTCCAGTGGGACAGGGGAGGCAGCCCCAGCATTTT
- | TRBJ1-5 | few | TRBV12-3/TRBV12-4 | 15 | CASSRAGGSYQPQHF | TGTGCCAGCAGCCGTGCGGGGGGCTCCTATCAGCCCCAGCATTTT
TRBD1 | TRBJ1-1 | many | TRBV18 | 16 | CASSSEAGQVGTEAFF | TGTGCCAGCTCCTCAGAAGCAGGACAGGTGGGCACTGAAGCTTTCTTT
- | TRBJ1-2 | many | TRBV6-5 | 16 | CASSYHPPHARYGYTF | TGTGCCAGCAGTTACCACCCCCCACACGCGCGCTATGGCTACACCTTC
- | TRBJ1-1 | many | TRBV19 | 14 | CASSAAGGVTEAFF | TGTGCCAGTAGTGCCGCGGGGGGGGTAACTGAAGCTTTCTTT
TRBD1 | TRBJ2-7 | many | TRBV6-5 | 12 | CASSYLGQVLYF | TGTGCCAGCAGTTACCTCGGACAGGTGCTGTACTTC
TRBD1 | TRBJ1-2 | many | TRBV6-2/TRBV6-3 | 15 | CASRSTGQGNYGYTF | TGTGCCAGCCGCTCCACGGGACAGGGGAACTATGGCTACACCTTC
- | TRBJ1-1 | many | TRBV29-1 | 11 | CSVSPSTEAFF | TGCAGCGTCTCACCATCGACAGAAGCTTTCTTT
TRBD1 | TRBJ2-5 | many | TRBV19 | 15 | CASSSGQAPQETQYF | TGTGCCAGTAGTTCCGGACAGGCGCCCCAAGAGACCCAGTACTTC
- | TRBJ1-5 | many | TRBV6-1 | 15 | CASTSWGGENQPQHF | TGTGCCAGCACCTCATGGGGCGGAGAGAATCAGCCCCAGCATTTT